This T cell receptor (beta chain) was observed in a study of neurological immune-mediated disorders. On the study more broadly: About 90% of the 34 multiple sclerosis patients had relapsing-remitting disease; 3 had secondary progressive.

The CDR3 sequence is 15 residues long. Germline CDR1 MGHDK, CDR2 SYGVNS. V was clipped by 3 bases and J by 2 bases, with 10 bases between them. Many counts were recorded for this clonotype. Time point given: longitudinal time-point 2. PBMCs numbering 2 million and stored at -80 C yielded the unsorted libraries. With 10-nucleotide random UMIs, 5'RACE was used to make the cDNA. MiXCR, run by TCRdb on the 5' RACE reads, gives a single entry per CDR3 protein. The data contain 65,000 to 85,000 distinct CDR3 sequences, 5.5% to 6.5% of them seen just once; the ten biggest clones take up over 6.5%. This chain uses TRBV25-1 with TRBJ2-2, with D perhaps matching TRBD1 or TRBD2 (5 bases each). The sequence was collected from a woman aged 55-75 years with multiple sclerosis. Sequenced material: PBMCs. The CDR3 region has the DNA TGTGCCAGCAGTGAGGGACGACCTAACACCGGGGAGCTGTTTTTT. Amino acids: CASSEGRPNTGELFF.